This entry is about one T cell receptor (beta chain). The antigen remains undetermined. This sample stems from a study of T cell clones after liver transplantation. About the research overall: Liver transplant recipients had immunosuppression withdrawal attempted within 2 years. General study results and limits: Small, mixed patient groups and varying post-transplant times limit these conclusions.

Germline CDR1 and CDR2: LGHNA and YSLEER. The CDR3 consists of 15 residues. V was trimmed by 0 bases and J by 4 bases, leaving 12 bases between them. The repertoire was sequenced with immunoSEQ multiplex PCR; TCRdb's copy has only in-frame clones and lacks some. The sample contains under 20,000 clones, approximately 80% of which appear only once. This specimen consisted of CD8+ T cells from blood, obtained 48 months after liver transplant. The chain carries TRBV4-3 and TRBJ2-5; possible D gene TRBD2, 5 bases. This TCR was recovered from a human patient who received a liver transplant. Some of the T cells may derive from the graft donor. This chain's CDR3 is CASSQETGSGETQYF. The CDR3 DNA reads as TGCGCCAGCAGCCAAGAGACGGGGAGTGGAGAGACCCAGTACTTC.